Sequencing of this T cell receptor beta chain was carried out in a study of blood T cell repertoires in COVID-19. Study at large: The United States, Italy and Spain provided the acute and convalescent COVID-19 samples. PBMCs, B-cell-depleted T cells, or T cells provided the cDNA or gDNA that made up the material.

Study processing details: Using reference gene primer amplification, nucleated cell counts were estimated. Produced via immunoSEQ multiplex PCR; TCRdb's table is partial and in-frame only. That table is the source of V, J and clone size, and D and trimming were worked out from the DNA. The data contain under 200,000 clones, around 90% of them seen just once; the ten biggest clones take up 5.5% to 7%. The sequence came from a man between 35 and 55 years old with active or convalescent COVID-19. Sequenced: peripheral blood.

Written as DNA, the CDR3 is TGCGCCAGCAGCCACCAAATGGCGGGACGGGGCACAGATACGCAGTATTTT. This sequence encodes CASSHQMAGRGTDTQYF. V and J are TRBV4-1 and TRBJ2-3; D is possibly TRBD2 (6 bases). This CDR3 comprises 17 residues. Trimming pared 3 bases from V and 1 base from J, leaving 17 bases between. Germline values: CDR1 MGHRA, CDR2 YSYEKL.